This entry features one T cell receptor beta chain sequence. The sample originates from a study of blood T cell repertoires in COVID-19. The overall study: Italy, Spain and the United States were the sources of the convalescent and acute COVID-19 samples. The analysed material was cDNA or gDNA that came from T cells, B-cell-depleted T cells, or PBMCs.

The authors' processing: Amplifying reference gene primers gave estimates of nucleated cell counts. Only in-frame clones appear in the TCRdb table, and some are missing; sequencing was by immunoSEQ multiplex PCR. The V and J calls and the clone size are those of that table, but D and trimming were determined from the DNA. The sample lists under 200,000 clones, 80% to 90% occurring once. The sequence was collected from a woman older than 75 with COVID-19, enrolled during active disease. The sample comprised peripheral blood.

The CDR3 DNA reads TGTGCCAGTAGTCCCCTGGCGGGCAGAAACAATGAGCAGTTCTTC. It encodes CASSPLAGRNNEQFF. This rearrangement joins TRBV19 to TRBJ2-1, with TRBD2 as a possible D gene (5 bases). V lost 5 bases, J lost 5 bases, and 16 bases lay in between. The CDR3 covers 15 residues. CDR1 is LNHDA, CDR2 SQIVND, per germline (reference sequence).